This T cell receptor (beta chain) was documented in a study of blood T cell repertoires in COVID-19 (dated by TCRdb to the early 2020s). For the wider study: Samples from collaborators originated in the United States, Italy and Spain and spanned both the acute and convalescent phases of COVID-19. The prospective study material was composed of cDNA or gDNA derived from T cells, B-cell-depleted T cells, or PBMCs. Deeply sampled blood TCRbeta repertoires from subjects exposed to, actively infected with, or recovered from COVID-19 were included in the dataset. The repertoires were released in a freely available public database intended as a resource for research on the immune response to SARS-CoV-2. Samples were obtained from the ongoing ImmuneRACE study (first 160 participants) and from over a thousand subjects provided by 6 global collaborators. Sample metadata almost always included a de-identified subject ID, COVID-19 status, age in years and sex. Where available, HLA class I and class II types were taken from metadata supplied by the sample provider and were not determined by assay-based typing.

Paper-wide results and their limitations: Clinical and demographic metadata were provided uncurated, with the amount varying by source and participant.

The V and J ends are trimmed by 3 bases and 1 base, leaving 9 bases between them. The germline V gene (reference sequence) gives CDR1 as SGHAT and CDR2 as FQDESV. The cysteine opens and the phenylalanine closes a CDR3 of 14 amino acids. Only the CDR3 part of the read is kept: 42 bases, read in frame from the first base. The immunoSEQ Assay, a bias-controlled multiplex PCR, was used to amplify TCRbeta CDR3 regions from genomic DNA. As for the authors' bioinformatics: Nucleated cell counts per sample were estimated from amplification of reference gene primers within the assay. To quantify the absolute abundance of each unique TCRbeta CDR3 rearrangement, sequence reads were collapsed and filtered. For each sample, productive Simpson clonality was calculated by taking the square root of Simpson's diversity index across productive rearrangements. TCRdb limited this immuneACCESS table to in-frame rearrangements with V and J called. A share of clones is missing; checked studies link under half to unresolved V genes, and the rest is unexplained. From that table come the V and J calls and clone size; the DNA was used to work out D and trimming. The sample table contains over 100,000 clones; only one count was recorded for roughly 83% of them. Clones ranked in the top ten supply around 4.1% of the sample.

About this clone itself: There is no known antigen for this receptor. Within one base of it there is no much larger clone, and no base qualities were kept.

The collaborating institutions used their own protocols to collect whole blood in K2EDTA tubes. For TCRbeta analysis, collaborators shipped samples in one of three forms: frozen whole blood, isolated PBMCs, or DNA extracted from either of those sample types. The rearrangement joined TRBV11-1 to TRBJ1-1; 5 matching bases give a weak D call of TRBD1. The sequence came from a woman aged 80 or older with acute or convalescent COVID-19. The sample was peripheral blood. CDR3 sequence: CASSLGQGNTEAFF. The DNA is TGTGCCAGCAGCTTGGGGCAGGGGAACACTGAAGCTTTCTTT.